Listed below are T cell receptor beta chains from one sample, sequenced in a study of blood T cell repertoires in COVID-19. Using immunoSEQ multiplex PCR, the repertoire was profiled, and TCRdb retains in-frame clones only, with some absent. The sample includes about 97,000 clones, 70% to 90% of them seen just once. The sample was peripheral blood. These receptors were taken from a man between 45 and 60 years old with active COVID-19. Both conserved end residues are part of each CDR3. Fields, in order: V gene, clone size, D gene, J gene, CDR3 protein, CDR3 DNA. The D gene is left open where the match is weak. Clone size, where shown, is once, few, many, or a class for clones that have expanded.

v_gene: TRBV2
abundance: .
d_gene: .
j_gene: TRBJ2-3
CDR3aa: CAVQSRNTDTQYF
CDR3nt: TGTGCCGTCCAATCGCGAAACACAGATACGCAGTATTTT

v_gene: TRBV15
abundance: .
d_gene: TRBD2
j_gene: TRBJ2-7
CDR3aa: CATRAGDPSYEQYF
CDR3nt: TGTGCCACCAGAGCGGGGGACCCCTCCTACGAGCAGTACTTC

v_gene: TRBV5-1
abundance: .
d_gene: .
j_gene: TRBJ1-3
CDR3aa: CASSATGSGNTIYF
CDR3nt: TGCGCCAGCAGCGCGACGGGCTCTGGAAACACCATATATTTT

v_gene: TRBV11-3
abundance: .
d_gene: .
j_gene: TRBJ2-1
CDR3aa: CASSPGAYSYNEQFF
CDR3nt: TGTGCCAGCAGCCCCGGAGCATACTCCTACAATGAGCAGTTCTTC

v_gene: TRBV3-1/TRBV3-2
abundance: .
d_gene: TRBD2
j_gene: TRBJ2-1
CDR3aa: CASTPGRGGNNEQFF
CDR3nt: TGTGCCAGCACCCCAGGGCGGGGGGGAAACAATGAGCAGTTCTTC

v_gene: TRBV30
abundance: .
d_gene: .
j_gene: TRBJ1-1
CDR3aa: CACSGIIMNTEAFF
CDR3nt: TGTGCCTGTTCAGGGATAATAATGAACACTGAAGCTTTCTTT

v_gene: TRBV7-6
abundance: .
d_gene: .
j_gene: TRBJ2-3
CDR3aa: CASSSTGLFTDTQYF
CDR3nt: TGTGCCAGCAGCTCCACGGGACTGTTCACAGATACGCAGTATTTT

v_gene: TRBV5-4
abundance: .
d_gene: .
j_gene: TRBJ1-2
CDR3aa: CASSPPGGYGYTF
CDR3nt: TGTGCCAGCAGCCCCCCCGGGGGGTATGGCTACACCTTC

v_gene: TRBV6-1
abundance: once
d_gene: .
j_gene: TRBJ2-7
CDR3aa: CASSEVGEREYF
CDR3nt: TGTGCCAGCAGTGAAGTAGGTGAACGGGAGTACTTC

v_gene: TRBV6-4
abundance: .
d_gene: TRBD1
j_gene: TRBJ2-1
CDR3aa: CASSAGGTGVRPNNEQFF
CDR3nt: TGTGCCAGCAGTGCGGGGGGGACAGGGGTCCGCCCGAACAATGAGCAGTTCTTC

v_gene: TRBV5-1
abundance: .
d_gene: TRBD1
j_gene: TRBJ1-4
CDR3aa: CASSRGTGDEKLFF
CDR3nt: TGCGCCAGCAGCCGGGGGACAGGGGATGAAAAACTGTTTTTT

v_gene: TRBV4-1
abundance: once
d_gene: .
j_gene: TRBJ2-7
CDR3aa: CASSQGWQDTYEQYF
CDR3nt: TGCGCCAGCAGCCAAGGATGGCAGGACACCTACGAGCAGTACTTC

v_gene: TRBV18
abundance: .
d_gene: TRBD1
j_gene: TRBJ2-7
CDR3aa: CASSLDRNSYEQYF
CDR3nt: TGTGCCAGCTCCTTGGACAGGAACTCCTACGAGCAGTACTTC

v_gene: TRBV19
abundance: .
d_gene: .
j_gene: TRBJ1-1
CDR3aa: CASSKDSPTEAFF
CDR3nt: TGTGCCAGTAGTAAGGACAGTCCTACTGAAGCTTTCTTT

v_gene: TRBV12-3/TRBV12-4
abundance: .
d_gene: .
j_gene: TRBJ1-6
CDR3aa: CASSLPNSPLHF
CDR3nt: TGTGCCAGCAGTCTCCCTAATTCACCCCTCCACTTT